The clone carrying this T cell receptor beta chain was picked up one time. The data were taken from a study of T cell responses to AZD1222 COVID-19 vaccine. Profiled with immunoSEQ multiplex PCR; TCRdb holds only in-frame clones, not every one. The sample carries around 140,000 clones, approximately 83% recorded once. V shed 4 bases and J shed 6 bases, with 13 bases lying between them. Germline V gives CDR1 LGHDT, CDR2 YNNKEL (reference sequence). The CDR3 has 14 residues. The sequence was collected from an adult in good health. This sequence joins TRBV3-1 (or the pseudogene TRBV3-2) and TRBJ2-1; no firm D call. The sequenced sample was peripheral blood, obtained on day 0 of AZD1222 vaccination. The CDR3 spells CASSLRTKPNEQFF. Here the CDR3 DNA reads TGTGCCAGCAGCCTCCGGACCAAACCCAATGAGCAGTTCTTC.